The 5 T cell receptor beta chains below all came from one sample that was sequenced in a study of human T cells and chemical hapten exposure. Time point of the sample: patch test 2, 6 weeks after DPC sensitization. Treatment denoted: therapeutic diphenylcyclopropenone sensitization with weekly scalp DPC. MiXCR, applied by TCRdb to the RACE reads, yields one record per CDR3 protein. The sample holds about 140,000 distinct CDR3 sequences, roughly 12% seen once. This material consisted of whole blood, taken in connection with sensitization to the hapten diphenylcyclopropenone (DPC). The receptors shown here come from a woman aged 45-60 years with alopecia areata. Some clones in this sample may be carry-over from other donors' samples.

This clonotype was observed at least ten times. The J gene is TRBJ2-2, the V gene TRBV25-1, with 10 positions matching TRBD2. This CDR3 has 18 residues. Trimming removed 5 bases from V and 7 bases from J; junction bases left unmatched: 16. CDR1 and CDR2 (germline): MGHDK, SYGVNS. CDR3 in DNA: TGTGCCAGCAGTCTAAGACTAGCGGGTCCTAGGAAGGGCGGGGAGCTGTTTTTT. Protein sequence: CASSLRLAGPRKGGELFF.

This rearrangement joins TRBV14 to TRBJ2-2; no reliable D call. Germline V lookup: CDR1 SGHDN, CDR2 FVKESK. CDR3 length: 15 residues. V gave up 0 bases and J gave up 3 bases, with 8 bases separating them. The DNA of the CDR3 is TGTGCCAGCAGCCAAGATCTAGTGTACACCGGGGAGCTGTTTTTT. Translated, it gives CASSQDLVYTGELFF.

The chain uses TRBV10-2 and TRBJ2-3; no firm D call. V was shortened by 8 bases and J by 4 bases, with 4 bases between the two germline ends. CDR1 and CDR2 (germline): WSHSY, SAAADI. The CDR3 is made up of 10 amino acids. The CDR3 nucleotides are TGCGCCAGCCAGGCAGATACGCAGTATTTT. Protein: CASQADTQYF.

The gene calls are TRBV18 and TRBJ2-6; maybe TRBD1 (5 bases). Germline V gives CDR1 KGHSH, CDR2 LQKENI. CDR3 length: 18 residues. V lost 3 bases to trimming and J lost 2 bases, with 17 bases between them. The CDR3 nucleotides read TGTGCCAGCTCACCGGGGCAAGGGATTCCCACTGGGGCCAACGTCCTGACTTTC. Residues: CASSPGQGIPTGANVLTF.

This clonotype was recorded at least ten times. The chain is built from TRBV28 and TRBJ1-5, with a weak D call TRBD1 (5 bases). This CDR3 comprises 16 residues. Germline CDR1 and CDR2: MDHEN and SYDVKM. Trimming removed 6 bases from V and 3 bases from J, with 18 bases in between. CDR3 loop: CASSSAGRGYNQPQHF. For the CDR3, the DNA is TGTGCCAGCAGCTCCGCGGGCCGGGGCTACAATCAGCCCCAGCATTTT.